This T cell receptor beta chain was recorded in a study of glioma-infiltrating T cells. Whole-study findings and limits: Tissue-blood divergence was below expectation in non-neoplastic patients, above in gliomas. Very few CDR3 sequences were shared between tissue and blood.

TCR alpha and beta CDR3 regions were amplified from RNA using iRepertoire nested multiplex PCR. For one-step reverse transcription and amplification, roughly 100-400 ng of tissue mRNA or PBMC total RNA was used. One entry per CDR3 protein, called by TCRdb with MiXCR from the multiplex PCR reads. The sample includes over 130,000 distinct CDR3 sequences, more than 35% of them seen just once. As for this clonotype: Its target is not known.

Material: glioma tissue, nonneoplastic brain tissue, or PBMCs (not recorded which). The origin of this receptor is a human donor with low-grade glioma or glioblastoma, undergoing nonglioma brain surgery, or in good health (not recorded which).

CDR3 sequence reads: CATSRTVSNQPQHF. The DNA for the CDR3 is TGTGCCACCAGCAGAACGGTTAGCAATCAGCCCCAGCATTTT. V is TRBV15 and J is TRBJ1-5; no definite D call. The ends were cut back, 2 bases at V and 0 bases at J, with 5 bases in the middle. The CDR3 extends over 14 amino acids. CDR1 LNHNV and CDR2 YYDKDF come from the germline V gene (reference sequence). Supplemented by reference TRBV15 and TRBJ1-5, the full variable domain reads DAMVIQNPRYQVTQFGKPVTLSCSQTLNHNVMYWYQQKSSQAPKLLFHYYDKDFNNEADTPDNFQSRRPNTSFCFLDIRSPGLGDTAMYLCATSRTVSNQPQHFGDGTRLSIL.